This TCR beta chain was found in a study of T-cell reconstitution after alpha-beta-depleted transplantation in children. Molecular barcoding with unique molecular identifiers was used for the TCRbeta library. One entry per CDR3 protein, called by TCRdb with MiXCR from the PCR reads. The sample records 60,000 or so distinct CDR3 sequences, 44% being singletons. The V gene lost 5 bases and the J gene lost 2 bases, with 5 bases spanning the gap. Germline CDR1 reads SGHTA; CDR2 reads FQGNSA. The CDR3 sequence is 12 residues long. In its sample, this clonotype was seen once. Its antigen is unidentified. Overall study findings and caveats: Surviving recipient T cells and thymic progenitors accounted for the high day-60 TCRbeta diversity observed in some patients.

The receptor's source is a male patient aged 10 to 17 who had a stem cell transplant for acute lymphoblastic leukemia, so the T cells may come from the graft donor. This chain links TRBV7-2 with TRBJ2-3; D is unclear. The starting material was PBMCs, mostly from graft donor cells, obtained 360 days after TCRalphabeta/CD19-depleted stem cell transplant. The CDR3 is CASSPYTDTQYF. CDR3 bases: TGTGCCAGCAGCCCCTACACAGATACGCAGTATTTT.